This T cell receptor beta chain came from a study of shared clonotypes between healthy human individuals. Looking at the study overall: In total, the donors were a couple of women and a few men aged 18 to 49. For every donor, three CD4 naive, three CD4 memory, two CD8 naive and one CD8 memory plates were used. Study conclusions and caveats: Larger estimated richness was generally recorded for naive subsets relative to memory subsets. Enrolling few donors narrowed the genetic and exposure-history diversity that was represented.

Trimming cost V 0 bases and J 2 bases, with 8 bases left between them. Germline CDR1 SGHRS, CDR2 YFSETQ. CDR3 size: 14 residues. Concerning this clone itself: What it binds is not known.

Here immunoSEQ multiplex PCR was the method, and the copy in TCRdb shows in-frame clones only, minus some. The sample has about a million clones; 65% to 75% are singletons. Sequenced input: memory CD4+ T cells sorted from blood. The subset denotes: CD45RA-negative fraction. This clonotype originated in a man aged 18-30 years in good health. The chain joins TRBV5-1 to TRBJ1-2; D might be TRBD1 (5 bases). Here the CDR3 reads CASSLVDINYGYTF. DNA of the CDR3: TGCGCCAGCAGCTTGGTGGACATCAACTATGGCTACACCTTC.